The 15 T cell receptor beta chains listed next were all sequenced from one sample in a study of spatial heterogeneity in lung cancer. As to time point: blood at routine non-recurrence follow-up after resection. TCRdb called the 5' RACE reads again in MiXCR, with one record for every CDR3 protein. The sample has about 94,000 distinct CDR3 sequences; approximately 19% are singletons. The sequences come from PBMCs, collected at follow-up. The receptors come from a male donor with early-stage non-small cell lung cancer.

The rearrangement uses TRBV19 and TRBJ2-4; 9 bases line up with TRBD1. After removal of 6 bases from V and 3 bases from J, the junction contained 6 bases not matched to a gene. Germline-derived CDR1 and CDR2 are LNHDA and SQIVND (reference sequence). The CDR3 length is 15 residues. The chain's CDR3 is CASSPSTGGKNIQYF. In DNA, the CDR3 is TGTGCCAGTAGCCCCTCGACAGGGGGCAAAAACATTCAGTACTTC.

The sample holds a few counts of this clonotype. This CDR3 is CAISESLAGGPGDEQFF. CDR3 nucleotides: TGTGCCATCAGTGAGTCACTAGCGGGAGGGCCCGGGGATGAGCAGTTCTTC. The J gene is TRBJ2-1, the V gene TRBV10-3; 13 bases are shared with TRBD2. Germline assignment: CDR1 ENHRY and CDR2 SYGVKD. The CDR3 length is 17 residues. V was clipped by 0 bases and J by 8 bases; unmatched bases: 7.

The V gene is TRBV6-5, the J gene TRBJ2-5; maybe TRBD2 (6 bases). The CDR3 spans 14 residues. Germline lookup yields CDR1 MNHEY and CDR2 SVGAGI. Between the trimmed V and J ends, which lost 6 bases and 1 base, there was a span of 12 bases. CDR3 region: CASRPTSSQETQYF. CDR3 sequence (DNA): TGTGCCAGCAGACCTACTAGCAGCCAAGAGACCCAGTACTTC.

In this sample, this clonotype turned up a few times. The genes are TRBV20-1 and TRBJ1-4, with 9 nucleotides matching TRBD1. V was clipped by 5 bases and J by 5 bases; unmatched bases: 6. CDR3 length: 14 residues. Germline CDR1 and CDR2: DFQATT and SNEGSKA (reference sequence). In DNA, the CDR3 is TGCAGTGCTTTAAGCGGGACAGGGAATGAAAAACTGTTTTTT. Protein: CSALSGTGNEKLFF.

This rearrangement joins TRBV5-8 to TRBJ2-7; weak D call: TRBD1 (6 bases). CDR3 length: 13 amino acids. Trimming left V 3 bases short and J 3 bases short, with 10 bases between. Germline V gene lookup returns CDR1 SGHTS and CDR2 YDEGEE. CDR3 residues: CASSWDTYYEQYF. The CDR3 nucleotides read TGTGCCAGCAGCTGGGACACCTACTACGAGCAGTACTTC.

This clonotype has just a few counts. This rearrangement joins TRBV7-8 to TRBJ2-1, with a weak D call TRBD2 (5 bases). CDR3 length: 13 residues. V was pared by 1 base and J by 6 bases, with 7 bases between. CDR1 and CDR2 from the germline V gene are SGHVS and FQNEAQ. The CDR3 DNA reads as TGTGCCAGCAGCTTAGTTACTAGCAATGAGCAGTTCTTC. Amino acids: CASSLVTSNEQFF.

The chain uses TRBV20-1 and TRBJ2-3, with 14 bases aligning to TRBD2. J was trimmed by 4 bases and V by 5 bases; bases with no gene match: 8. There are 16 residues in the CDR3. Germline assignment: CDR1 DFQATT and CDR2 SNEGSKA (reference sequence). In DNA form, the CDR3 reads TGCAGTGCTTGGGCGACTAGCGGGGGGGCGGCAGATACGCAGTATTTT. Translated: CSAWATSGGAADTQYF.

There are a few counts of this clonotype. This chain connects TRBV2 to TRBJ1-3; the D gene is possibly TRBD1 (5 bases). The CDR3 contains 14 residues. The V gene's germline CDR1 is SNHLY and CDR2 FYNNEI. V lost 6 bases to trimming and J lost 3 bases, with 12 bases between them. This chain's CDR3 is CASSPRESGNTIYF. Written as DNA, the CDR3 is TGTGCCAGCAGCCCCAGGGAAAGTGGAAACACCATATATTTT.

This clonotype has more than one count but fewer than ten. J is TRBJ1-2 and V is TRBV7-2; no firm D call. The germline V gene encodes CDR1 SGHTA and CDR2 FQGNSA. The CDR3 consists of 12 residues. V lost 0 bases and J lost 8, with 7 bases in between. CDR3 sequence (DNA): TGTGCCAGCAGCTTAGCCGTTTCGGGCTACACCTTC. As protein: CASSLAVSGYTF.

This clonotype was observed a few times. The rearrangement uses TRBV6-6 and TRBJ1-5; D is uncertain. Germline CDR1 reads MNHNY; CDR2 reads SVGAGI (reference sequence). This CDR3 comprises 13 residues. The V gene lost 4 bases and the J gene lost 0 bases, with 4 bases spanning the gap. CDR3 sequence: CASSWVSNQPQHF. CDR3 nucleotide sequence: TGTGCCAGCAGTTGGGTTAGCAATCAGCCCCAGCATTTT.

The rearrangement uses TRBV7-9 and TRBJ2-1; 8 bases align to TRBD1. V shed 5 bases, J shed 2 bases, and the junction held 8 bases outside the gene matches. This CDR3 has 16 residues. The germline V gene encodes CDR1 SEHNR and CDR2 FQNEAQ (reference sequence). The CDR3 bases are TGTGCCAGCAGCCCCAAACCGGGACAGGCCTACAATGAGCAGTTCTTC. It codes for CASSPKPGQAYNEQFF.

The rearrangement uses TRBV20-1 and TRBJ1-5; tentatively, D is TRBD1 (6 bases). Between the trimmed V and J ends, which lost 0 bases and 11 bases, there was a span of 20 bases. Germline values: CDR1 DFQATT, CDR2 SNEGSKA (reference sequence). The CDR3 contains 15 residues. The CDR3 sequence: CSARDTLGTFQAQHF. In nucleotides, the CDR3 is TGCAGTGCTAGAGATACTCTTGGGACATTCCAGGCCCAGCATTTT.

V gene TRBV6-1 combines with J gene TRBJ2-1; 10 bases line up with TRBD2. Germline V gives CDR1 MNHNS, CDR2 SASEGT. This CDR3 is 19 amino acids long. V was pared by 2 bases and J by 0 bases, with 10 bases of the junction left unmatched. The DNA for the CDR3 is TGTGCCAGCAGTGAAATGGCTAGCGGGGGCCGAAGCTCCTACAATGAGCAGTTCTTC. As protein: CASSEMASGGRSSYNEQFF.

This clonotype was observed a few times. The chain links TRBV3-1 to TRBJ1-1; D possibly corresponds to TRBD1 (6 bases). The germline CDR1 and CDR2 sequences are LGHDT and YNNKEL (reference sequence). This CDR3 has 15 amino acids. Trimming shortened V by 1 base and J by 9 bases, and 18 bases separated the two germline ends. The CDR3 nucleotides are TGTGCCAGCAGCCAAGCGAGCAGGGGCGCCATTAAAGCTTTCTTT. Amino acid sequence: CASSQASRGAIKAFF.

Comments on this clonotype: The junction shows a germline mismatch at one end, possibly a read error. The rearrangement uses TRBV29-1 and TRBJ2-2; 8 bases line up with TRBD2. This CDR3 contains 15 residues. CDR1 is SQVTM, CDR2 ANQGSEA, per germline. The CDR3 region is CSVSGSGSKTGELFF. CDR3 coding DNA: TGCAGCGTTAGCGGGAGCGGGTCGAAAACCGGGGAGCTGTTTTTT.